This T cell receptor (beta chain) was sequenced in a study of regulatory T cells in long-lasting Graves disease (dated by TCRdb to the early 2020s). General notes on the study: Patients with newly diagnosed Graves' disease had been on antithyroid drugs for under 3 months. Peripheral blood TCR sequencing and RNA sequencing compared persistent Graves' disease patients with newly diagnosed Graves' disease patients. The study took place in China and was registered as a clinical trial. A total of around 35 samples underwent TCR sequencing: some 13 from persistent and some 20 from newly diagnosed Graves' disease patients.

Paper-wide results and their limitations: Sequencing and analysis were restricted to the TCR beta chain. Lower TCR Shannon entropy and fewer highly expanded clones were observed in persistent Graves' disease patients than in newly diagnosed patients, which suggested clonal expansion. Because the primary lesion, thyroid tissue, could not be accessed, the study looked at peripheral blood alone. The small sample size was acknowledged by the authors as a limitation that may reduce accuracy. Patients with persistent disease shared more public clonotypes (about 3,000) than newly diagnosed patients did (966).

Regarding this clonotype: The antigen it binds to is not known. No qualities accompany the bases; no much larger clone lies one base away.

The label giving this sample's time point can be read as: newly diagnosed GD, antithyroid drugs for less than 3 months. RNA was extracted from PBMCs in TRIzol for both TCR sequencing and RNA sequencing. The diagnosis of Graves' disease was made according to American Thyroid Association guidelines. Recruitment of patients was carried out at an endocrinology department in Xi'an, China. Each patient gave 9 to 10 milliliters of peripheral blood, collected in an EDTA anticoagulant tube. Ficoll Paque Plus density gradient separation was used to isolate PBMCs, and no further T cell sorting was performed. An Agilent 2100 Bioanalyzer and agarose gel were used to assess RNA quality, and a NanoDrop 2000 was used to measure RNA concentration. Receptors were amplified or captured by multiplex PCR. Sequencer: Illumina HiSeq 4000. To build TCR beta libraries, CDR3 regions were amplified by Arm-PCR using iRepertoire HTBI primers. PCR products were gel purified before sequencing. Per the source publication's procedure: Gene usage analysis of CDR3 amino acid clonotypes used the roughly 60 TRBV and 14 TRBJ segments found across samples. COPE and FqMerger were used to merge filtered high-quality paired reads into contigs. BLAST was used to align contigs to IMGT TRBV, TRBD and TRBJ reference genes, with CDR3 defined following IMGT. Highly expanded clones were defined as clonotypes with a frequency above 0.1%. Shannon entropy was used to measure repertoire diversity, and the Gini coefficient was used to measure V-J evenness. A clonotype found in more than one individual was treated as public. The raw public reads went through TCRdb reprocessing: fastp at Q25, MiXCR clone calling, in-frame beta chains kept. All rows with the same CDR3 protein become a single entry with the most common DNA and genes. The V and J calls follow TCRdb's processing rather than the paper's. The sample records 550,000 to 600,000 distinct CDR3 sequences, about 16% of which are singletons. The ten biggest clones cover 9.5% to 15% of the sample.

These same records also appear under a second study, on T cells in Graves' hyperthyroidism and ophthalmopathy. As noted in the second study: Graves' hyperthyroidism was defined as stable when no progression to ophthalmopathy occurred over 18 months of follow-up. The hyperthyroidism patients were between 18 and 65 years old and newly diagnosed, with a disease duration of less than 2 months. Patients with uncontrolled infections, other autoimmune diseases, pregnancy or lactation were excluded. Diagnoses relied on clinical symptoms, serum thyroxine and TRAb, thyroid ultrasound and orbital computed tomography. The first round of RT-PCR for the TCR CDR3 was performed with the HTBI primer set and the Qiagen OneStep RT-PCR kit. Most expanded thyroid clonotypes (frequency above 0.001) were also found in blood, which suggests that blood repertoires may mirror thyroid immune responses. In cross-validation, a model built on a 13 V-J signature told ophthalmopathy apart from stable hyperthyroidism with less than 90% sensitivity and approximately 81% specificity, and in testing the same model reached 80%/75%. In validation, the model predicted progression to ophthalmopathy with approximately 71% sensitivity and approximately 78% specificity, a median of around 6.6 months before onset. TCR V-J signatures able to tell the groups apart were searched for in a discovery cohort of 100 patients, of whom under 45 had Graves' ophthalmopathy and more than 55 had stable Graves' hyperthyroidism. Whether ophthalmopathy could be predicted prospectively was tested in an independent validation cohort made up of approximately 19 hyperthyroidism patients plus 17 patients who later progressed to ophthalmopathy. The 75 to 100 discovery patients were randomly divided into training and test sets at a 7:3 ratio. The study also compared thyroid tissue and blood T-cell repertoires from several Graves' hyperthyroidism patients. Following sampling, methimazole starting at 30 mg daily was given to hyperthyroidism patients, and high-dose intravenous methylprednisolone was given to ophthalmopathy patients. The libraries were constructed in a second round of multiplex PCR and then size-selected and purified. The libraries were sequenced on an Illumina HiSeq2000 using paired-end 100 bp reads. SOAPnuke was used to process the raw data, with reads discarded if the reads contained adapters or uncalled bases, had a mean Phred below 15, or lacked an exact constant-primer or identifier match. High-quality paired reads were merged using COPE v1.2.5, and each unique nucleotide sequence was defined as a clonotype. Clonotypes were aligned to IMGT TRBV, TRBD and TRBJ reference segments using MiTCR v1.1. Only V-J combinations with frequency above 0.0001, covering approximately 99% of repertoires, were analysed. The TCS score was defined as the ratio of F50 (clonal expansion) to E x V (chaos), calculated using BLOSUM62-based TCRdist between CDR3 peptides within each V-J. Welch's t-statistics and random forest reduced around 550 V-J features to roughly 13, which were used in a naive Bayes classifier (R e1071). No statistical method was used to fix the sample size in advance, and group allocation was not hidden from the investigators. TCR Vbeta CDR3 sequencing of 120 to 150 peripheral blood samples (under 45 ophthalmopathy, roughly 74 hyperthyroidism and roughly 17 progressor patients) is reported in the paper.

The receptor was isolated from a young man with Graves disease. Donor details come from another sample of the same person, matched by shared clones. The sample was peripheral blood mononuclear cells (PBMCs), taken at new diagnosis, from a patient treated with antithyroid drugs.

The sequenced DNA is TGCGCCAGCAGCCAAAGGTTACTGGGCGCAACTAATGAAAAACTGTTTTTT. This is translated as CASSQRLLGATNEKLFF. In this chain, TRBV4-1 is recombined with TRBJ1-4; the D gene identity is not certain. The CDR3 runs 17 residues from the cysteine to the phenylalanine. Of the read, only the CDR3 DNA is kept; its 51 bases are in frame from base 1. A distance of 13 bases separates the germline ends of V and J, which lose 2 bases and 0 bases respectively. In the germline V gene, CDR1 corresponds to MGHRA and CDR2 to YSYEKL.